Following are 32 T cell receptor beta chains from one sample sequenced in a study of spatial heterogeneity in lung cancer. As for time point: sample taken at primary tumor resection. TCRdb itself ran the 5' RACE reads through MiXCR, one entry per CDR3 protein. The table records fewer than 25,000 distinct CDR3 sequences, approximately 3.3% of them present only once. Material: PBMCs, obtained at surgery. These receptors came from a female donor with early-stage non-small cell lung cancer.

This clonotype was recorded at least ten times. This chain connects TRBV5-1 to TRBJ2-2; weak D call: TRBD2 (6 bases). CDR3 length: 12 amino acids. Trimming left V 7 bases short and J 6 bases short, with 10 bases between. Germline CDR1 SGHRS, CDR2 YFSETQ. The CDR3 spells CASQRGAGELFF. The CDR3 coding sequence is TGCGCCAGCCAACGCGGGGCCGGGGAGCTGTTTTTT.

This clonotype was detected ten times or more. J is TRBJ2-6 and V is TRBV27; no clear D gene. The germline gives CDR1 MNHEY, CDR2 SMNVEV (reference sequence). V was clipped by 4 bases and J by 3 bases, with 10 bases between them. The CDR3 is 15 amino acids. The CDR3 here is CASSSFGFGANVLTF. For the CDR3, the DNA is TGTGCCAGCAGTTCCTTTGGATTTGGGGCCAACGTCCTGACTTTC.

This clonotype is judged medium-sized. V and J are TRBV18 and TRBJ1-5, with a tentative D call TRBD1 (5 bases). The germline CDR1 and CDR2 sequences are KGHSH and LQKENI. The ends were cut back, 2 bases at V and 4 bases at J, with 6 bases in the middle. The CDR3 length is 13 residues. CDR3 nucleotides: TGTGCCAGCTCACCAGGGGCGAATCAGCCCCAGCATTTT. Protein sequence: CASSPGANQPQHF.

Many counts were recorded for this clonotype. The genes are TRBV2 and TRBJ1-1; D perhaps matches TRBD1 (5 bases). Germline CDR1 SNHLY, CDR2 FYNNEI. V was cut by 1 base and J by 4 bases, with 13 bases left in between. The CDR3 has 15 residues. CDR3 nucleotides: TGTGCCAGCAGTGAAGGGCAGGGTGAGGGCACTGAAGCTTTCTTT. This sequence encodes CASSEGQGEGTEAFF.

This clonotype occurred many times. The chain couples TRBV27 to TRBJ2-3; 8 nucleotides line up with TRBD2. V was pared by 3 bases and J by 0 bases, with 23 bases of the junction left unmatched. This CDR3 is 22 amino acids long. Germline V gene lookup returns CDR1 MNHEY and CDR2 SMNVEV (reference sequence). Here the CDR3 reads CASSFSSTSGFEGDWSTDTQYF. DNA of the CDR3: TGTGCCAGCAGTTTCTCCTCCACTAGCGGTTTTGAGGGTGACTGGAGCACAGATACGCAGTATTTT.

The sample holds many counts of this clonotype. The rearrangement joins TRBV4-1 to TRBJ2-3; D is unresolved. The CDR3 is made up of 15 amino acids. Germline lookup yields CDR1 MGHRA and CDR2 YSYEKL. V shed 2 bases and J shed 0 bases, with 9 bases lying between them. The CDR3 DNA reads TGCGCCAGCAGCCAAATCGAGTCTAGCACAGATACGCAGTATTTT. This sequence encodes CASSQIESSTDTQYF.

Ten or more counts support this clonotype. This rearrangement joins TRBV6-5 to TRBJ2-1; 7 bases agree with TRBD2. The CDR3 spans 15 residues. Unmatched junction bases numbered 7, after V lost 2 bases and J lost 6 bases. Germline V CDR1 and CDR2: MNHEY, SVGAGI. The CDR3 nucleotides read TGTGCCAGCAGTTACATTGGCGGGAGCGGCAATGAGCAGTTCTTC. Translation: CASSYIGGSGNEQFF.

This chain links TRBV5-1 with TRBJ2-1, with unresolved D. Looked up from germline, CDR1 is SGHRS and CDR2 is YFSETQ. V was trimmed by 0 bases and J by 5 bases, leaving 12 bases between them. The CDR3 sequence is 15 residues long. DNA of the CDR3: TGCGCCAGCAGCTTGGAAGGGAACTTTAACAATGAGCAGTTCTTC. It yields the protein CASSLEGNFNNEQFF.

This clonotype has only a few counts. The J gene is TRBJ2-3, the V gene TRBV20-1, with TRBD2 identical over 9 bases. CDR1 is DFQATT, CDR2 SNEGSKA, per germline (reference sequence). The CDR3 is made up of 14 amino acids. Trimming took 4 bases from V and 2 from J; bases not matched to a gene: 4. The CDR3 region has the DNA TGCAGTGCTAATAGCGGGGGAATCACAGATACGCAGTATTTT. Amino acids: CSANSGGITDTQYF.

Ten or more counts support this clonotype. This chain connects TRBV27 to TRBJ2-6; D gene ambiguous. Germline CDR1 reads MNHEY; CDR2 reads SMNVEV (reference sequence). Trimming took 6 bases from V and 5 from J, leaving 14 bases between them. This CDR3 spans 15 amino acids. The CDR3 DNA follows: TGTGCCAGCAGCCCCGCCGGAGCCTGGGCCAACGTCCTGACTTTC. It yields the protein CASSPAGAWANVLTF. The full variable domain, completed using reference TRBV27 and TRBJ2-6, is EAQVTQNPRYLITVTGKKLTVTCSQNMNHEYMSWYRQDPGLGLRQIYYSMNVEVTDKGDVPEGYKVSRKEKRNFPLILESPSPNQTSLYFCASSPAGAWANVLTFGAGSRLTVL.

In its sample, this clonotype was seen many times. The chain joins TRBV5-1 to TRBJ2-6; D unresolved. Trimming pared 0 bases from V and 1 base from J, leaving 5 bases between. The CDR3 has 15 residues. Looked up from germline, CDR1 is SGHRS and CDR2 is YFSETQ. The CDR3 spells CASSLVISGANVLTF. Written as DNA, the CDR3 is TGCGCCAGCAGCTTGGTCATTTCTGGGGCCAACGTCCTGACTTTC.

This clonotype counts as medium-sized (0.01 to 0.1%). The chain carries TRBV29-1 and TRBJ2-7; D not certain. Germline assignment: CDR1 SQVTM and CDR2 ANQGSEA. The V gene lost 6 bases and the J gene lost 2 bases, with 20 bases spanning the gap. The CDR3 loop spans 15 amino acids. In nucleotides, the CDR3 is TGCAGCGTAGCTGACTTCATCAGAACAACCTACGAGCAGTACTTC. Translating it yields CSVADFIRTTYEQYF.

This clonotype appeared many times. In DNA, the CDR3 is TGTGCCAGCAGCGCCCATAGCGTGTACTCCTACGAGCAGTACTTC. Translated, it gives CASSAHSVYSYEQYF. The chain combines TRBV11-1 with TRBJ2-7; D perhaps matches TRBD2 (5 bases). The germline V gene encodes CDR1 SGHAT and CDR2 FQDESV (reference sequence). The CDR3 spans 15 residues. Trimming shortened V by 5 bases and J by 0 bases, and 14 bases separated the two germline ends.

This clonotype was seen many times. This chain links TRBV12-3 or TRBV12-4 with TRBJ2-5, with TRBD1 matching 7 bases. The CDR3 spans 15 residues. The V and J ends lost 4 bases and 5 bases, in that order; junction bases with no gene match: 10. Written as DNA, the CDR3 is TGTGCCAGCAGTTCCCCCTCGACAGGGTGGGAGACCCAGTACTTC. Its protein product is CASSSPSTGWETQYF.

At least ten counts were recorded for this clonotype. The genes are TRBV5-1 and TRBJ2-3; D may be TRBD1 (5 bases). V was cut by 9 bases and J by 0 bases, with 23 bases left in between. The CDR3 loop spans 17 amino acids. CDR1 SGHRS and CDR2 YFSETQ come from the germline V gene. DNA for the CDR3: TGCGCCACCAAGCTGACCGGCGACAGCTCTAGCACAGATACGCAGTATTTT. It encodes CATKLTGDSSSTDTQYF.

This clonotype was detected many times. CDR3 sequence: CASSAPTGPYGYTF. The CDR3 nucleotides are TGTGCCAGCAGTGCCCCTACAGGGCCCTATGGCTACACCTTC. The chain couples TRBV2 to TRBJ1-2; D might be TRBD1 (6 bases). In germline, CDR1 is SNHLY, CDR2 FYNNEI. Trimming removed 4 bases from V and 4 bases from J, with 13 bases in between. The CDR3 loop spans 14 amino acids.

This clonotype appeared many times. In nucleotides, the CDR3 is TGTGCCAGCAGCACTCACCACAGGGCCGCAACTAATGAAAAACTGTTTTTT. It codes for CASSTHHRAATNEKLFF. V gene TRBV27 combines with J gene TRBJ1-4; the D gene is possibly TRBD1 (6 bases). The V gene's germline CDR1 is MNHEY and CDR2 SMNVEV (reference sequence). V was shortened by 6 bases and J by 0 bases, with 17 bases between the two germline ends. The CDR3 has 17 amino acids.

This clonotype was picked up a small number of times. This chain links TRBV6-5 with TRBJ2-5; 8 bases fit TRBD2. Germline V gene sequence: CDR1 MNHEY, CDR2 SVGAGI. J lost 3 bases, V lost 0 bases, and 3 bases had no gene match. The CDR3 length is 15 residues. In DNA, the CDR3 is TGTGCCAGCAGTTACTCCCTGGGACTAGAAGAGACCCAGTACTTC. Protein product: CASSYSLGLEETQYF.

This clonotype was counted many times. This chain joins TRBV9 and TRBJ2-1; D is unresolved. The V and J ends lost 2 bases and 8 bases respectively, with 14 bases between them. The germline CDR1 and CDR2 sequences are SGDLS and YYNGEE. CDR3 length: 14 amino acids. The CDR3 reads CASSVRPRLDEQFF. The CDR3 nucleotides read TGTGCCAGCAGCGTCAGACCCCGCTTGGATGAGCAGTTCTTC.

This clonotype came up many times. The rearrangement uses TRBV27 and TRBJ2-2, with 7 bases identical to TRBD1. This CDR3 region has 14 residues. The germline V gene has CDR1 MNHEY and CDR2 SMNVEV (reference sequence). The junction had 5 bases not matched to a gene; V was cut back by 3 bases and J by 7 bases. Written as DNA, the CDR3 is TGTGCCAGCAGTTTTAGGGGGCAAGGCGGGGAGCTGTTTTTT. It translates to CASSFRGQGGELFF.

This clonotype was detected ten times or more. The CDR3 DNA reads TGTGCCAGCAGTTTTCCCCCTAGCGGGACCCAAGAGACCCAGTACTTC. Translated: CASSFPPSGTQETQYF. The V and J genes are TRBV28 and TRBJ2-5, with 9 nucleotides matching TRBD2. Germline CDR1 MDHEN, CDR2 SYDVKM. V lost 3 bases to trimming and J lost 1 base; unmatched junction nucleotides: 6. The CDR3 loop spans 16 amino acids.

This clonotype was counted at least ten times. This chain connects TRBV5-1 to TRBJ1-6; 8 nucleotides line up with TRBD1. The CDR3 length is 16 residues. Germline V gives CDR1 SGHRS, CDR2 YFSETQ. With V trimmed by 2 bases and J by 6 bases, 7 bases remained unmatched. The CDR3 DNA follows: TGCGCCAGCAGCTTTACTGGACAGGGTAGTAATTCACCCCTCCACTTT. Translating it yields CASSFTGQGSNSPLHF.

This clonotype occurred many times. The chain uses TRBV12-3 or TRBV12-4 and TRBJ2-3; 11 bases are a match to TRBD2. V trimming: 4 bases; J trimming: 4 bases; junction bases outside the gene matches: 19. CDR3 length equals 20 residues. This CDR3 is CASSSLTGQVAGGPPDTQYF. In DNA, the CDR3 is TGTGCCAGCAGTTCGCTGACAGGGCAAGTAGCGGGAGGGCCTCCAGATACGCAGTATTTT.

The sample holds many counts of this clonotype. The V and J genes are TRBV20-1 and TRBJ2-7; D call uncertain. Trimming shortened V by 0 bases and J by 2 bases, and 17 bases separated the two germline ends. This CDR3 has 16 residues. CDR1 is DFQATT and CDR2 is SNEGSKA in the germline V gene (reference sequence). The CDR3 DNA sequence: TGCAGTGCTAGAGATCTGGAGTCGGATCGGACCTACGAGCAGTACTTC. Translation: CSARDLESDRTYEQYF.

This clonotype was recorded at least ten times. The chain carries TRBV4-2 and TRBJ2-1, with 11 bases aligning to TRBD2. Trimming removed 4 bases from V and 7 bases from J; junction bases left unmatched: 9. This CDR3 region has 16 residues. Germline V CDR1 and CDR2: LGHNA, YNFKEQ. For the CDR3, the DNA is TGTGCCAGCAGCCCGGCTACACTAGCGGGAGCTAATGAGCAGTTCTTC. Translation gives CASSPATLAGANEQFF.

This clonotype came up many times. CDR3 in DNA: TGCAGTGCTATGGGACTAGTCGCGAACAATGAGCAGTTCTTC. Its translation is CSAMGLVANNEQFF. This chain uses TRBV20-1 with TRBJ2-1, with 8 bases identical to TRBD2. The CDR3 sequence is 14 residues long. Germline loops: CDR1 DFQATT, CDR2 SNEGSKA (reference sequence). Trimming cost V 4 bases and J 5 bases; bases outside gene matches: 7.

This clonotype appeared many times. The rearrangement uses TRBV6-1 and TRBJ2-2; D call uncertain. The CDR3 has 14 residues. Germline V gene lookup returns CDR1 MNHNS and CDR2 SASEGT. Trimming took 10 bases from V and 4 from J, leaving 16 bases between them. The CDR3 region has the DNA TGTGCCATACAAAGCCGGCGAGGCACCGGGGAGCTGTTTTTT. Amino acids: CAIQSRRGTGELFF.

This clonotype showed up many times. The chain carries TRBV27 and TRBJ2-5, with D unresolved. Germline V gene lookup returns CDR1 MNHEY and CDR2 SMNVEV (reference sequence). The CDR3 contains 12 residues. The V gene lost 3 bases and the J gene lost 2 bases, with 4 bases spanning the gap. The CDR3 sequence: CASSFRQETQYF. The CDR3 bases are TGTGCCAGCAGTTTCCGTCAAGAGACCCAGTACTTC.

Ten or more counts support this clonotype. CDR3 in amino acids: CAWSRGDSYNEQFF. DNA for the CDR3: TGTGCCTGGAGTAGGGGAGACTCCTACAATGAGCAGTTCTTC. The chain is built from TRBV30 and TRBJ2-1; TRBD1 or TRBD2 may be the D gene (5 bases each). V was clipped by 2 bases and J by 0 bases, with 8 bases between them. The CDR3 has 14 residues. CDR1 and CDR2 from the germline V gene are GTSNPN and SVGIG (reference sequence).

This clonotype was recorded many times. One end of the junction does not line up with germline, which may come from a read error. V gene TRBV12-3 or TRBV12-4 combines with J gene TRBJ1-5; D is unresolved. The CDR3 runs to 15 residues. The CDR3 spells CPSSLVVRSNQPQHF. As DNA, the CDR3 is TGTCCCAGCAGTTTAGTCGTCAGGAGCAATCAGCCCCAGCATTTT.

This clonotype was recorded at least ten times. The V call is TRBV27, the J call TRBJ2-3; 11 positions agree with TRBD2. Germline CDR1 and CDR2: MNHEY and SMNVEV (reference sequence). CDR3 length equals 17 residues. Trimming cost V 1 base and J 4 bases; bases outside gene matches: 7. In DNA, the CDR3 is TGTGCCAGCAGTTTATATGGGGGACTAGCGGTTGCAGATACGCAGTATTTT. Encoded protein: CASSLYGGLAVADTQYF.

This clonotype has at least ten counts. This chain's CDR3 is CASSWDGTYNEQFF. Written as DNA, the CDR3 is TGTGCCAGCAGCTGGGACGGAACCTACAATGAGCAGTTCTTC. The rearrangement joins TRBV28 to TRBJ2-1, with D perhaps TRBD1 or TRBD2 (5 bases each). Germline assignment: CDR1 MDHEN and CDR2 SYDVKM. The CDR3 is 14 amino acids. With 6 bases removed from V and 2 bases from J, the gap between germline ends came to 11 bases.